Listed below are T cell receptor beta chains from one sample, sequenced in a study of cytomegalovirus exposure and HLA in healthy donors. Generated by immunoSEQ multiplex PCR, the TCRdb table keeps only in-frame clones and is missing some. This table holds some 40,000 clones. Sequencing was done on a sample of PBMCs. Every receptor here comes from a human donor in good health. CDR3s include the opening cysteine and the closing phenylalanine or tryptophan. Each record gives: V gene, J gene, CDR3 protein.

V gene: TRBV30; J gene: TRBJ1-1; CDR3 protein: CASYQDRVDEAFF
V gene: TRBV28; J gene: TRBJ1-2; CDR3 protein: CAIFLGANYGYTF
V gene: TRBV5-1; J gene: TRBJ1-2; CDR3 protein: CASSDEGQFNYGYTF
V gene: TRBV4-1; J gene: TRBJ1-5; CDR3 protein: CASSQVRLSNQPQHF
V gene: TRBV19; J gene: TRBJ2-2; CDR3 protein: CASSHIRQGRAGELFF
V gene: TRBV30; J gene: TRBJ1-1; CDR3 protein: CAWSVYTTGNTEAFF
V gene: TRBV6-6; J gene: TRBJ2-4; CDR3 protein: CASSPRSGDIQYF
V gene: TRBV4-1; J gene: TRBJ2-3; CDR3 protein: CASSRGGGASDTQYF
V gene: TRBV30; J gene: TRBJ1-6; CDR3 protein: CAWSVGDRDNSPLHF
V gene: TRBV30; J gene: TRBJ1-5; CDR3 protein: CAWSGAVLSNQPQHF
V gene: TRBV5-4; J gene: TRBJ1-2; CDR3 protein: CASSSTGGAYYGYTF
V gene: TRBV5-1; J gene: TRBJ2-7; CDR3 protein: CASSPNRDTQYF
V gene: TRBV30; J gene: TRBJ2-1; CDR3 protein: CAWSVWTSGEDEQFF
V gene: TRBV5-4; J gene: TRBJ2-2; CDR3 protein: CASSLDSTGELFF
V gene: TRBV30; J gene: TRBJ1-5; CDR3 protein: CAWSVQGGVGNQPQHF
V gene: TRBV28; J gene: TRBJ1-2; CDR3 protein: CASTTTGDYGYTF
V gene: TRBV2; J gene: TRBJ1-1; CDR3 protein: CASSPRTARNTEAFF
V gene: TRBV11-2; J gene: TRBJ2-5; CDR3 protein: CASSLSGVETQYF
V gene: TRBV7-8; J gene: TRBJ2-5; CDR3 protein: CASSLGQGGGETQYF
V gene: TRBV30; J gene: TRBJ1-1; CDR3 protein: CAWGGRAVAEAFF
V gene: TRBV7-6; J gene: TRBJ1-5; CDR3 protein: CASSLAGGNQPQHF
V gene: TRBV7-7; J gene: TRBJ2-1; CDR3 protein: CASSLARGMGNEQFF
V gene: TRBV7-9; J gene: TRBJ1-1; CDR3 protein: CASSLGTENTEAFF
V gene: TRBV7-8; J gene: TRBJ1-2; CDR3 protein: CASSLAGTGGNYGYTF
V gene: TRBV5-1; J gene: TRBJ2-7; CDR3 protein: CASSLQDSYEQYF
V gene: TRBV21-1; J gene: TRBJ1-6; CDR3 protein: CASSAGKGVDNSPLHF
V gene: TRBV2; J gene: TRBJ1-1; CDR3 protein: CASIFSQSTEAFF
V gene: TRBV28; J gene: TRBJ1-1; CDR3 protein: CASTRRGGHTEDFF
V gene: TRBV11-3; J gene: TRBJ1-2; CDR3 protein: CASSLEGRGGNYGYTF
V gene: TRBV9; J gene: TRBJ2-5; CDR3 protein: CASSVAMGQGETQYF
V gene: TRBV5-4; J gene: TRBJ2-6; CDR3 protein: CASSGGLSSGANVLTF
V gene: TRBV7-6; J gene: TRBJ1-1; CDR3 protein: CASSLTGGNTEAFF
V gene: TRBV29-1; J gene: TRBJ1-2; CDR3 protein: CSVGGQGAKYGYTF
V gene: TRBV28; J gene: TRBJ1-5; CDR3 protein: CASSPRTGHQPQHF
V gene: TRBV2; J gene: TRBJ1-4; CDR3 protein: CASSESPTATSTNEKLFF
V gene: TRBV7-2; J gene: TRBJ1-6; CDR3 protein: CASSHRDRGSPLHF
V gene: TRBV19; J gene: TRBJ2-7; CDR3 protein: CASNPRQGPYEQYF